The subject of this entry is one TCR beta chain. The sample originates from a study of CD8 T cells in Susac syndrome. This CDR3 has 16 amino acids. V lost 7 bases and J lost 2, with 20 bases in between. The germline gives CDR1 SGHAT, CDR2 FQNNGV. Random hexamers were used to reverse transcribe an amount of roughly 0.45 to 1 ug RNA. TCR beta CDR3 was amplified by immunoSEQ multiplex PCR. This amplification extended across 54 Vbeta and 13 Jbeta segments. TCRdb re-derived calls from the immunoSEQ multiplex PCR reads in MiXCR, one entry per CDR3 protein. The sample yields some 130,000 distinct CDR3 sequences, 85% to 95% seen once.

Input material: CD8+ T cells from PBMCs. The V and J genes are TRBV11-2 and TRBJ1-2; D is possibly TRBD1 (6 bases). This receptor was obtained from a human donor with Susac syndrome. The CDR3 reads CASNPGGPAFNYGYTF. In DNA, the CDR3 is TGTGCCAGCAATCCCGGGGGGCCAGCCTTCAACTATGGCTACACCTTC.